This T cell receptor beta chain was obtained from a study of blood T cells in healthy people across ages. Looking at the study overall: When template switching was applied, about one barcoded beta molecule was captured per two T cells.

Per germline, CDR1 MGHRA and CDR2 YSYEKL. Trimming removed 0 bases at V and 3 bases at J, with 9 bases between. The length of the CDR3 is 14 residues. Alongside a J-beta primer mix, a sample-barcoded 5' primer served in a second PCR lasting roughly 7 to 11 cycles. Each CDR3 protein is one row after TCRdb ran MiXCR on the 5' RACE reads. The table includes around 900,000 distinct CDR3 sequences, more than 25% detected once. General study findings and limits: Because sorting was not performed, PBMCs prevented conclusive naive versus antigen-experienced comparison. There was no known CMV status for donors, so expanded clonotype changes were possibly confounded. Long-lived donors exceeded aged donors in naive CD4+ cells and diversity.

This clonotype has a count of ten or more. The antigen is undetermined. The clonotype comes from a woman over 75 in good health. The source material was blood. The chain recombines TRBV4-1 with TRBJ2-7, with D possibly TRBD1 on 5 matching bases. CDR3 DNA sequence: TGCGCCAGCAGCCAAGAAGACAGCTACTACGAGCAGTACTTC. Translating gives CASSQEDSYYEQYF.